This T cell receptor (beta chain) originates from a study of graft-versus-host responses after intestinal transplantation. General study points: The authors found GvH clones in recipient marrow, some appearing first in ileum or blood.

The repertoire was sequenced with immunoSEQ multiplex PCR; TCRdb's copy has only in-frame clones and lacks some. The sample records 90,000 to 130,000 clones, approximately 92% being singletons. The CDR3 has 18 residues. J gave up 0 bases and V 3 bases, and 8 bases lay outside the gene matches. Germline V CDR1 and CDR2: LNHDA, SQIVND (reference sequence). Notes on this clone: Its matching antigen is unknown.

This receptor was taken from a human donor who received an intestinal transplant. The chain recombines TRBV19 with TRBJ2-7; 13 bases are shared with TRBD2. The material sequenced was unstimulated CD8+ T cells sorted from spleen or lymph node cells, taken before intestinal transplant. The chain's CDR3 is CASSIGPGLAGSSYEQYF. The CDR3 DNA is TGTGCCAGTAGTATTGGACCGGGACTAGCGGGGAGCTCCTACGAGCAGTACTTC.